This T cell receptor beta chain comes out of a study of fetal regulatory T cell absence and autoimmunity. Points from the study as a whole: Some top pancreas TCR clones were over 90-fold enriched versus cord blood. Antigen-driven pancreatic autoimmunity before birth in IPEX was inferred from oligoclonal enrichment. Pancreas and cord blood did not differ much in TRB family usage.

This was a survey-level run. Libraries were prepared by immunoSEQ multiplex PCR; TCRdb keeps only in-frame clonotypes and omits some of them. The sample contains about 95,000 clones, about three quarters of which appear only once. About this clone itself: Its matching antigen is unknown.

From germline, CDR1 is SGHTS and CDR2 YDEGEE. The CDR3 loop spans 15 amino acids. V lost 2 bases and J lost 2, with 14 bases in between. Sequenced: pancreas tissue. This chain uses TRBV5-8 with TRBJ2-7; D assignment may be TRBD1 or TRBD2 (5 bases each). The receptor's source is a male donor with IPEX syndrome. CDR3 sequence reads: CASSFRDEHPYEQYF. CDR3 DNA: TGTGCCAGCAGCTTTAGGGACGAGCATCCCTACGAGCAGTACTTC.